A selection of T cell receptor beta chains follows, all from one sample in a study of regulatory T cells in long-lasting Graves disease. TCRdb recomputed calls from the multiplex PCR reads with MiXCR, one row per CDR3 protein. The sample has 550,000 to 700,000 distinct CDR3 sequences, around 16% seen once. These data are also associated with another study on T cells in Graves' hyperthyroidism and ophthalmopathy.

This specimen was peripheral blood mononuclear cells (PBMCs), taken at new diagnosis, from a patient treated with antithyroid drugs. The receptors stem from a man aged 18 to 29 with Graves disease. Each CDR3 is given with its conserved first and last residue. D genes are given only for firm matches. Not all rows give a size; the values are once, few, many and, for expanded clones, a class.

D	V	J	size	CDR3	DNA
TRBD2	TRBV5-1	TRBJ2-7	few	CASSLAASGISYEQYF	TGCGCCAGCAGCTTGGCTGCTAGCGGAATCTCCTACGAGCAGTACTTC
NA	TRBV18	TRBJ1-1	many	CASSPQRDTEAFF	TGTGCCAGCTCACCGCAAAGGGACACTGAAGCTTTCTTT
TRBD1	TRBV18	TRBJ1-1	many	CASSRTGSDTEAFF	TGTGCCAGCTCGCGGACAGGGTCTGACACTGAAGCTTTCTTT
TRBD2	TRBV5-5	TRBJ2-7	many	CASSRVGAGGSYEQYF	TGTGCCAGCAGCCGGGTCGGGGCGGGAGGCTCCTACGAGCAGTACTTC
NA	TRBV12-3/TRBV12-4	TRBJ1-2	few	CASSPRAGANYGYTF	TGTGCCAGCAGCCCGCGGGCCGGAGCTAACTATGGCTACACCTTC
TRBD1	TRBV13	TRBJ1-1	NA	CASSLGYRGLTEAFF	TGTGCCAGCAGCTTAGGTTACAGGGGGCTCACTGAAGCTTTCTTT
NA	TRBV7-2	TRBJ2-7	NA	CASSLAEYYRPYEQYF	TGTGCCAGCAGCTTAGCGGAGTATTACAGACCCTACGAGCAGTACTTC
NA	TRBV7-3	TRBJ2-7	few	CASSLSGASYEQYF	TGTGCCAGCAGCTTATCTGGCGCCTCCTACGAGCAGTACTTC
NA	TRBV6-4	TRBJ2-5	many	CASSDGVEREETQYF	TGTGCCAGCAGTGACGGCGTAGAGAGGGAAGAGACCCAGTACTTC
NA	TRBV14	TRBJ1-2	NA	CASSQAGHIYGYTF	TGTGCCAGCAGCCAGGCGGGACACATCTATGGCTACACCTTC
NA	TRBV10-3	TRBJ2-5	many	CAISQDGETQYF	TGTGCCATCAGCCAGGACGGGGAGACCCAGTACTTC